This T cell receptor beta chain was sequenced for a study of blood T cell repertoires in COVID-19. CDR1 is SQVTM, CDR2 ANQGSEA, per germline. CDR3 size: 13 residues. The J segment lost 1 base and the V segment lost 4 bases, leaving 2 bases of the junction unmatched. Methods used by the authors: The assay estimated nucleated cells by amplifying reference gene primers. Here immunoSEQ multiplex PCR was the method, and the copy in TCRdb shows in-frame clones only, minus some. V and J calls and clone size follow that table, whereas D and trimming were derived from the DNA. The sample consists of about 260,000 clones, around 90% of them appearing once.

The sequence was collected from a human donor in a cohort sampled during active COVID-19. This chain connects TRBV29-1 to TRBJ1-1; 8 bases are shared with TRBD1. Sequencing used peripheral blood. The DNA of the CDR3 is TGCAGCGTTGGGACAGGGTCGAACACTGAAGCTTTCTTT. It yields the protein CSVGTGSNTEAFF.